This T cell receptor (beta chain) was retrieved from a study of glioma-infiltrating T cells after dendritic cell vaccination. TCRdb's table, derived via immunoSEQ multiplex PCR, lists solely in-frame clones and lacks some. The data contain roughly 3,500 clones, approximately 93% of them singletons. The CDR3 is 18 residues long. Germline V gene data show CDR1 as MDHEN and CDR2 as SYDVKM. V was pared by 8 bases and J by 1 base, with 25 bases between. The rearrangement joins TRBV28 to TRBJ2-3, with D possibly TRBD1 on 5 matching bases. The TCR originated in a human donor with glioblastoma. Sample: blood, taken before dendritic cell vaccination. CDR3 protein: CASVGWGQPNSRTDTQYF. DNA of the CDR3: TGTGCCAGCGTTGGGTGGGGCCAGCCCAACTCACGCACAGATACGCAGTATTTT. Full variable domain (outside the CDR3, taken from reference TRBV28 and TRBJ2-3): DVKVTQSSRYLVKRTGEKVFLECVQDMDHENMFWYRQDPGLGLRLIYFSYDVKMKEKGDIPEGYSVSREKKERFSLILESASTNQTSMYLCASVGWGQPNSRTDTQYFGPGTRLTVL.